Listed below are T cell receptor beta chains from one sample, sequenced in a study of T-cell reconstitution after alpha-beta-depleted transplantation in children. TCRdb analysed the PCR reads with MiXCR anew, one entry per CDR3 protein. Of nearly 550,000 distinct CDR3 sequences in the sample, 15% to 20% were seen once. The source was PBMCs from the stem cell graft donor, collected from the stem cell graft. These receptors came from a human donor who donated a stem cell graft to a child with acute lymphoblastic leukemia. Both conserved end residues are part of each CDR3. A D gene is named only where the DNA matches it firmly. Rows may omit the clone size; those that give it use once, few, many or a size class.

V	J	D	size	DNA	CDR3
TRBV20-1	TRBJ2-4	TRBD1	-	TGCAGTGCTAGATCCGGGACAGGGAAAGACATTCAGTACTTC	CSARSGTGKDIQYF
TRBV7-8	TRBJ2-5	-	-	TGTGCCAGCATCCCTAGTAGGGCGGGCGGAGAGACCCAGTACTTC	CASIPSRAGGETQYF
TRBV12-3/TRBV12-4	TRBJ2-5	-	-	TGTGCCAGCACCATCCTCGCGGAGGAGACCCAGTACTTC	CASTILAEETQYF
TRBV7-3	TRBJ2-2	TRBD1	many	TGTGCCAGCAGCTCGACAGGGGCGAACACCGGGGAGCTGTTTTTT	CASSSTGANTGELFF
TRBV20-1	TRBJ2-2	-	-	TGCAGTGCTAGTAGCCCGACTAGATTTCACACCGGGGAGCTGTTTTTT	CSASSPTRFHTGELFF
TRBV10-3	TRBJ1-2	-	-	TGTGCCATCAGTGGCCTGACAGGAAAAAACTATGGCTACACCTTC	CAISGLTGKNYGYTF
TRBV5-1	TRBJ2-3	TRBD2	once	TGCGCCAGCAGTCCTTGGTACGGGGGGTCAGATACGCAGTATTTT	CASSPWYGGSDTQYF
TRBV27	TRBJ2-7	-	-	TGTGCCAGCCGAACCCGGGGTACAAGGGACGAGCAGTACTTC	CASRTRGTRDEQYF
TRBV12-3/TRBV12-4	TRBJ2-1	-	few	TGTGCCAGCACCCCCGGCTGGAATGAGCAGTTCTTC	CASTPGWNEQFF
TRBV7-9	TRBJ2-7	-	many	TGTGCCAGCCTACGGACAGAGAGCTTCTACGAGCAGTACTTC	CASLRTESFYEQYF
TRBV20-1	TRBJ2-5	-	few	TGCAGTGCTCCACTGGGGGGCGGGACTCAGACCCAGTACTTC	CSAPLGGGTQTQYF
TRBV7-9	TRBJ2-2	-	-	TGTGCCAGCAGCTTTTGGGGTACCGGGGAGCTGTTTTTT	CASSFWGTGELFF
TRBV7-9	TRBJ2-7	TRBD1	few	TGTGCCAGCAGCCTGGGGACAGGGATCGACGAGCAGTACTTC	CASSLGTGIDEQYF
TRBV9	TRBJ2-3	TRBD2	-	TGTGCCAGCAGCGTTGGGGGACTAGCGTCAGATACGCAGTATTTT	CASSVGGLASDTQYF
TRBV20-1	TRBJ2-7	TRBD2	-	TGCTGTGCTAGAGATCGTACTAGCGGGAGAACCTACGAGCAGTACTTC	CCARDRTSGRTYEQYF
TRBV7-9	TRBJ1-1	TRBD1	-	TGTGCCAGCAGCGTGACAGGGTCCGCTGAAGCTTTCTTT	CASSVTGSAEAFF
TRBV25-1	TRBJ1-6	-	few	TGTGCCAGCAGTGAATCGACAGGAATCTATAATTCACCCCTCCACTTT	CASSESTGIYNSPLHF
TRBV12-3/TRBV12-4	TRBJ1-6	-	many	TGTGCCAGCAGTTTTGGGGGAAGCTCCTATAATTCACCCCTCCACTTT	CASSFGGSSYNSPLHF
TRBV7-6	TRBJ2-7	-	few	TGTGCCAGCAGCTTACAAGAATCTTCTTACGAGCAGTACTTC	CASSLQESSYEQYF
TRBV5-1	TRBJ2-7	TRBD1	few	TGCGCCAGCAGCTTGGGCCGGACAGGGCTCGACGAGCAGTACTTC	CASSLGRTGLDEQYF
TRBV20-1	TRBJ2-1	TRBD2	once	TGCAGTGCTTGGCTAGCGGGAGGTGAGCAGTTCTTC	CSAWLAGGEQFF
TRBV5-6	TRBJ1-2	-	many	TGTGCCAGCAGCTTGGGGCACTCTAACTATGGCTACACCTTC	CASSLGHSNYGYTF
TRBV7-6	TRBJ1-2	-	once	TGTGCCAGCAGCTTACGATCGGGGTTCTATGGCGACACCTTC	CASSLRSGFYGDTF
TRBV10-2	TRBJ2-7	-	-	TGCGCCAGCATTTCCGAAGTCTACGAGCAGTACTTC	CASISEVYEQYF
TRBV12-3/TRBV12-4	TRBJ2-3	-	-	TGTGCCAGCAGTAGTACCGGGACGGCAGATACGCAGTATTTT	CASSSTGTADTQYF
TRBV3-1	TRBJ2-3	-	few	TGTGCCAGCAGCCCGCACGGCGTCCTCACAGATACGCAGTATTTT	CASSPHGVLTDTQYF
TRBV12-3/TRBV12-4	TRBJ2-2	TRBD1	few	TGTGCCAGCAGTCTTATGGACAGGTCGAACACCGGGGAGCTGTTTTTT	CASSLMDRSNTGELFF
TRBV29-1	TRBJ2-2	-	few	TGCAGCGTTGACAGGGTAGATGGCGGGGAGCTGTTTTTT	CSVDRVDGGELFF
TRBV7-6	TRBJ2-7	-	-	TGTGCCAGCAGCTCCCCCTTCCATGGGGAAAGGTACGAGCAGTACTTC	CASSSPFHGERYEQYF
TRBV18	TRBJ2-3	-	few	TGTGCCAGCTCACCACCGTCGGAGAGTGATACGCAGTATTTT	CASSPPSESDTQYF
TRBV13	TRBJ2-5	TRBD2	few	TGTGCCAGCAGCTCCCCATTTACTAGCGGGAGAGAGACCCAGTACTTC	CASSSPFTSGRETQYF
TRBV5-8	TRBJ2-3	TRBD2	-	TGTGCCAGCAGGCCGACTAGCGGGAGGGCCGGAGATACGCAGTATTTT	CASRPTSGRAGDTQYF